Listed here are 20 T cell receptor beta chains from one sample, sequenced in a study of response to subunit inactivated influenza vaccine. TCRdb re-called the RT-PCR reads with MiXCR, one entry per CDR3 protein. The sample lists 550,000 to 650,000 distinct CDR3 sequences, about 12% occurring once. The sequencing here drew on PBMCs from blood, taken on the day of vaccination. The receptor source for this set is a man aged 50-60 years who received an inactivated influenza vaccine.

V and J are TRBV9 and TRBJ2-2; no reliable D call. The CDR3 length is 13 residues. V dropped 4 bases and J dropped 6 bases, with 10 bases sitting between them. In germline, CDR1 is SGDLS, CDR2 YYNGEE. CDR3 in amino acids: CASSPQESGELFF. The DNA of the CDR3 is TGTGCCAGCAGCCCTCAGGAGTCCGGGGAGCTGTTTTTT.

This clonotype was seen many times. The chain has TRBV12-3 or TRBV12-4 and TRBJ2-1; D perhaps matches TRBD1 (6 bases). The V and J ends lost 7 bases and 5 bases respectively, with 15 bases between them. This CDR3 contains 14 residues. As DNA, the CDR3 is TGTGCCAGCAATCCGGGACACCAGAACAATGAGCAGTTCTTC. Translated, it gives CASNPGHQNNEQFF.

The table lists this clonotype with a few counts. The CDR3 loop is CASSLVASMNTEAFF. CDR3 in DNA: TGTGCCAGCAGTTTAGTCGCTTCAATGAACACTGAAGCTTTCTTT. The V and J genes are TRBV12-3 or TRBV12-4 and TRBJ1-1; no clear D gene. This CDR3 region has 15 residues. V gave up 1 base and J gave up 0 bases, with 9 bases separating them.

This clonotype occurred a few times. The chain combines TRBV2 with TRBJ2-1; weak D call: TRBD1 (5 bases). V gave up 6 bases and J gave up 3 bases, with 15 bases separating them. Germline lookup yields CDR1 SNHLY and CDR2 FYNNEI. The CDR3 consists of 15 residues. CDR3 bases: TGTGCCAGCAGCGACCGAAACAGGAACTACAATGAGCAGTTCTTC. Translating gives CASSDRNRNYNEQFF.

J is TRBJ2-1 and V is TRBV29-1; no firm D call. Germline lookup yields CDR1 SQVTM and CDR2 ANQGSEA. This CDR3 is 16 amino acids long. V was clipped by 4 bases and J by 7 bases, with 23 bases between them. The CDR3 region is CSVVSAVGPHSNEQFF. CDR3 nucleotide sequence: TGCAGCGTTGTATCGGCGGTGGGCCCACATTCTAATGAGCAGTTCTTC.

As DNA, the CDR3 is TGTGCCAGCAGTTTAAATGCCTGGAACAACGAGCAGTACTTC. Its translation is CASSLNAWNNEQYF. This chain connects TRBV12-3 or TRBV12-4 to TRBJ2-7; D is unclear. The V end was cut by 2 bases, the J end by 5 bases, with 13 bases between. This CDR3 has 14 residues.

This clonotype was seen a handful of times. CDR3 sequence (DNA): TGTGCCAGCAGTGCGGGACTAGGGGGAGATACGCAGTATTTT. Protein product: CASSAGLGGDTQYF. This rearrangement joins TRBV27 to TRBJ2-3; 8 positions match TRBD2. Trimming at V came to 5 bases and at J to 5 bases, leaving 6 bases not matched to a gene. The CDR3 covers 14 residues. Germline V gene lookup returns CDR1 MNHEY and CDR2 SMNVEV (reference sequence).

This clonotype was seen a handful of times. The chain is built from TRBV18 and TRBJ2-2, with unresolved D. The germline V gene has CDR1 KGHSH and CDR2 LQKENI. The V and J ends lost 2 bases and 1 base respectively, with 5 bases between them. The CDR3 extends over 14 amino acids. The CDR3 is CASSPVGNTGELFF. The CDR3 region has the DNA TGTGCCAGCTCACCAGTAGGGAACACCGGGGAGCTGTTTTTT.

This sequence joins TRBV3-1 and TRBJ1-5; weak D call: TRBD1 (5 bases). The germline gives CDR1 LGHDT, CDR2 YNNKEL (reference sequence). The CDR3 consists of 14 residues. V was trimmed by 1 base and J by 7 bases, leaving 11 bases between them. CDR3 loop: CASSQVGRAQPQHF. The CDR3 coding sequence is TGTGCCAGCAGCCAAGTGGGCAGGGCACAGCCCCAGCATTTT.

This clonotype was seen more than once but under ten times. This chain connects TRBV29-1 to TRBJ2-1; D tentatively fits TRBD1 or TRBD2 (5 bases each). The CDR3 has 11 amino acids. CDR1 and CDR2 (germline): SQVTM, ANQGSEA. CDR3 sequence (DNA): TGCGGGGTGGGACGCTACAATGAGCAGTTCTTC. It codes for CGVGRYNEQFF.

This clonotype occurred a few times. The J gene is TRBJ2-7, the V gene TRBV7-2; 7 positions match TRBD2. Germline V lookup: CDR1 SGHTA, CDR2 FQGNSA. Losses at the gene ends were 7 bases for V and 0 bases for J; bases not matched to a gene: 6. The CDR3 covers 14 residues. CDR3 nucleotide sequence: TGTGCCAGCACCTTGGGGGGGGGCTCCTACGAGCAGTACTTC. This encodes CASTLGGGSYEQYF.

Many counts were recorded for this clonotype. The V gene is TRBV5-1, the J gene TRBJ2-7; unclear D gene. The V gene's germline CDR1 is SGHRS and CDR2 YFSETQ. The CDR3 has 14 residues. V was clipped by 0 bases and J by 0 bases, with 7 bases between them. CDR3 coding DNA: TGCGCCAGCAGCTTGGACACGGGCTCCTACGAGCAGTACTTC. It specifies CASSLDTGSYEQYF.

This clonotype was observed a handful of times. The DNA for the CDR3 is TGTGCCAGTAGTACCTCCCGTGGAAGCTCCTACGAGCAGTACTTC. Protein sequence: CASSTSRGSSYEQYF. This chain connects TRBV19 to TRBJ2-7; D ambiguous. Trimming took 4 bases from V and 0 from J, leaving 13 bases between them. CDR3 length equals 15 residues. Germline V gene sequence: CDR1 LNHDA, CDR2 SQIVND (reference sequence). Complete variable domain (other parts from reference TRBV19 and TRBJ2-7): DGGITQSPKYLFRKEGQNVTLSCEQNLNHDAMYWYRQDPGQGLRLIYYSQIVNDFQKGDIAEGYSVSREKKESFPLTVTSAQKNPTAFYLCASSTSRGSSYEQYFGPGTRLTVT.

The rearrangement links TRBV29-1 to TRBJ1-3, with no clear D. The length of the CDR3 is 13 residues. Germline V gene lookup returns CDR1 SQVTM and CDR2 ANQGSEA. The ends were cut back, 4 bases at V and 2 bases at J, with 9 bases in the middle. The CDR3 reads CSVGGATGNTIYF. As DNA, the CDR3 is TGCAGCGTTGGCGGCGCTACTGGAAACACCATATATTTT.

The rearrangement uses TRBV5-1 and TRBJ2-5, with D uncertain. The V gene's germline CDR1 is SGHRS and CDR2 YFSETQ. The CDR3 is made up of 16 amino acids. Trimming removed 1 base at V and 6 bases at J, with 19 bases between. Here the CDR3 DNA reads TGCGCCAGCAGCTTGCCTAACAAGACGCTTGAAAAGACCCAGTACTTC. Its translation is CASSLPNKTLEKTQYF.

The rearrangement links TRBV20-1 to TRBJ2-3; D is possibly TRBD2 (5 bases). Trimming left V 4 bases short and J 1 base short, with 15 bases between. Germline values: CDR1 DFQATT, CDR2 SNEGSKA (reference sequence). The CDR3 is 15 residues long. CDR3 in DNA: TGCAGTGCTACGGTTAGCGCGGGTCGCACAGATACGCAGTATTTT. It codes for CSATVSAGRTDTQYF.

A few counts support this clonotype. The chain has TRBV6-2 or TRBV6-3 and TRBJ1-2; 7 bases line up with TRBD1. Germline V gene sequence: CDR1 MNHEY, CDR2 SVGEGT. The CDR3 runs to 15 residues. V lost 2 bases to trimming and J lost 4 bases; unmatched junction nucleotides: 7. CDR3: CASSYEGTAIYGYTF. The CDR3 DNA reads TGTGCCAGCAGTTACGAGGGGACAGCGATCTATGGCTACACCTTC.

This clonotype has more than one count but fewer than ten. The chain uses TRBV20-1 and TRBJ2-7; 7 positions match TRBD2. This CDR3 is built from 12 residues. In germline, CDR1 is DFQATT, CDR2 SNEGSKA (reference sequence). The V gene end was trimmed by 2 bases and the J gene end by 3 bases; junction bases not matched to a gene: 1. CDR3 sequence: CSARPSGYEQYF. CDR3 nucleotide sequence: TGCAGTGCTAGACCTAGCGGCTACGAGCAGTACTTC.

V gene TRBV7-2 combines with J gene TRBJ2-5; 13 bases align to TRBD2. Germline CDR1 and CDR2: SGHTA and FQGNSA. The CDR3 extends over 15 amino acids. With V trimmed by 4 bases and J by 4 bases, 3 bases remained unmatched. DNA of the CDR3: TGTGCCAGCAGCTCAACTAGCGGGGGGGCAGAGACCCAGTACTTC. Residues: CASSSTSGGAETQYF.

The V gene is TRBV20-1, the J gene TRBJ1-2; 7 bases fit TRBD1. This CDR3 region has 15 residues. With 4 bases clipped from V and 0 bases from J, the junction kept 8 bases outside the gene matches. Germline CDR1 is DFQATT and CDR2 is SNEGSKA (reference sequence). The CDR3 protein is CSANRQGTANYGYTF. The DNA for the CDR3 is TGCAGTGCTAACAGACAGGGCACAGCTAACTATGGCTACACCTTC.